The clone carrying this T cell receptor (beta chain) was observed a handful of times. Its antigen is unidentified. The CDR3 runs to 15 residues. Per germline, CDR1 MDHEN and CDR2 SYDVKM. J lost 5 bases, V lost 3 bases, and 9 bases had no gene match. This record comes from a study of vaccination and CD4 T cells after COVID-19. Oncomine TCR Beta short-read sequencing was applied to DNA from cultured CD4+ T cells. TCRdb ran MiXCR on the PCR reads and lists one entry per CDR3 protein. Of over 10,000 distinct CDR3 sequences listed, 55% to 70% are singletons. Study conclusions and caveats: The great majority, 304 of 307 vaccine-specific clones, proved spike mono-reactive in convalescent patients.

Treatment in this sample: approximately nine-day PBMC culture with coronavirus spike peptide pools or control peptides (ViraFEST assay). The sequencing input was CD4+ T cells from blood, cultured in vitro. This clonotype was sampled from a human donor who had recovered from COVID-19. The chain uses TRBV28 and TRBJ2-7, with 8 bases aligning to TRBD1. The CDR3 here is CASSFWPGGKDEQYF. The CDR3 coding sequence is TGTGCCAGCAGTTTCTGGCCAGGGGGCAAGGACGAGCAGTACTTC.